The 10 T cell receptor beta chains below come from one sample, sequenced in a study of Siglec-9 on CD8 T cells in melanoma. Produced via immunoSEQ multiplex PCR; TCRdb's table is partial and in-frame only. The sample has over 30,000 clones; roughly 80% are singletons. Sample: Siglec-9- CD8+ T cells sorted from blood. These receptors were obtained from a human donor in good health.

Only a few counts were recorded for this clone. The gene calls are TRBV19 and TRBJ1-1; 9 nucleotides match TRBD1. This CDR3 has 12 residues. Germline assignment: CDR1 LNHDA and CDR2 SQIVND (reference sequence). Unmatched junction bases numbered 0, after V lost 6 bases and J lost 4 bases. The CDR3 nucleotides are TGTGCCAGTAGGACAGGGGGCACTGAAGCTTTCTTT. Residues: CASRTGGTEAFF. Full variable domain (remainder filled in from reference TRBV19 and TRBJ1-1): DGGITQSPKYLFRKEGQNVTLSCEQNLNHDAMYWYRQDPGQGLRLIYYSQIVNDFQKGDIAEGYSVSREKKESFPLTVTSAQKNPTAFYLCASRTGGTEAFFGQGTRLTVV.

This clone appeared once. J is TRBJ1-4 and V is TRBV6-4, with 8 bases fitting TRBD1. The CDR3 spans 17 residues. Trimming cost V 7 bases and J 6 bases; bases outside gene matches: 16. Germline-derived CDR1 and CDR2 are MRHNA and SNTAGT. For the CDR3, the DNA is TGTGCCAGCACCAGGGGGGGTTTGGGACAGGAGGATGAAAAACTGTTTTTT. The encoded protein is CASTRGGLGQEDEKLFF.

The V call is TRBV19, the J call TRBJ2-7, with 7 bases fitting TRBD2. The junction had 1 base not matched to a gene; V was cut back by 5 bases and J by 0 bases. The CDR3 extends over 13 amino acids. Germline values: CDR1 LNHDA, CDR2 SQIVND (reference sequence). CDR3 in DNA: TGTGCCAGTAGTGCGGGGGTCTCCTACGAGCAGTACTTC. It specifies CASSAGVSYEQYF. The full variable domain, in which reference TRBV19 and TRBJ2-7 provide the parts outside the CDR3, is DGGITQSPKYLFRKEGQNVTLSCEQNLNHDAMYWYRQDPGQGLRLIYYSQIVNDFQKGDIAEGYSVSREKKESFPLTVTSAQKNPTAFYLCASSAGVSYEQYFGPGTRLTVT.

This chain links TRBV28 with TRBJ2-7; the D gene is possibly TRBD1 (5 bases). V shed 2 bases and J shed 6 bases, with 17 bases lying between them. CDR1 is MDHEN, CDR2 SYDVKM, per germline. The CDR3 contains 15 residues. The CDR3 sequence is CASSLLSGSNLEQYF. In DNA form, the CDR3 reads TGTGCCAGCAGTTTACTCTCAGGGTCAAATCTCGAGCAGTACTTC. The variable domain in full, completed from reference TRBV28 and TRBJ2-7, reads DVKVTQSSRYLVKRTGEKVFLECVQDMDHENMFWYRQDPGLGLRLIYFSYDVKMKEKGDIPEGYSVSREKKERFSLILESASTNQTSMYLCASSLLSGSNLEQYFGPGTRLTVT.

The chain links TRBV5-6 to TRBJ2-6, with 11 bases aligning to TRBD1. This CDR3 comprises 14 residues. V was pared by 10 bases and J by 2 bases, with 2 bases of the junction left unmatched. Germline V gene data show CDR1 as SGHDT and CDR2 as YYEEEE. In DNA, the CDR3 is TGTGCCGTGGGACAGGGGGCTGGGGCCAACGTCCTGACTTTC. This codes for CAVGQGAGANVLTF. Together with reference TRBV5-6 and TRBJ2-6, the CDR3 gives the full variable domain: DAGVTQSPTHLIKTRGQQVTLRCSPKSGHDTVSWYQQALGQGPQFIFQYYEEEERQRGNFPDRFSGHQFPNYSSELNVNALLLGDSALYLCAVGQGAGANVLTFGAGSRLTVL.

The chain uses TRBV6-5 and TRBJ2-5; 12 bases agree with TRBD2. Germline CDR1 MNHEY, CDR2 SVGAGI. Trimming at V came to 5 bases and at J to 4 bases, leaving 5 bases not matched to a gene. This CDR3 is built from 15 residues. CDR3 DNA sequence: TGTGCCAGCAGTAACGGACTAGCGGGACTAGAGACCCAGTACTTC. This sequence encodes CASSNGLAGLETQYF.

The chain links TRBV19 to TRBJ2-7; 9 bases line up with TRBD1. Germline-derived CDR1 and CDR2 are LNHDA and SQIVND (reference sequence). CDR3 length: 14 residues. Trimming cost V 1 base and J 6 bases; bases outside gene matches: 4. CDR3 DNA sequence: TGTGCCAGTAGTATAGGGGGGACAGGGTTCGAGCAGTACTTC. It encodes CASSIGGTGFEQYF.

This clone appeared once. The chain is built from TRBV7-9 and TRBJ2-3; 11 bases agree with TRBD1. There are 14 residues in the CDR3. The ends lost 4 bases at V and 4 bases at J; junction bases unmatched: 1. Looked up from germline, CDR1 is SEHNR and CDR2 is FQNEAQ (reference sequence). DNA of the CDR3: TGTGCCAGCAGCTGGGGACAGGGGGCAGATACGCAGTATTTT. It codes for CASSWGQGADTQYF.

In this sample, this clone turned up once. V usage is TRBV4-1 and J usage is TRBJ2-7; 7 bases match TRBD1. CDR1 is MGHRA, CDR2 YSYEKL, per germline. The CDR3 has 16 residues. With 4 bases clipped from V and 0 bases from J, the junction kept 9 bases outside the gene matches. The CDR3 reads CASSRPGQTSSYEQYF. The CDR3 coding sequence is TGCGCCAGCAGCCGACCGGGACAGACGAGCTCCTACGAGCAGTACTTC.

The V call is TRBV30, the J call TRBJ2-1; 7 positions match TRBD1. CDR1 is GTSNPN and CDR2 is SVGIG in the germline V gene (reference sequence). V lost 5 bases to trimming and J lost 7 bases; unmatched junction nucleotides: 5. The CDR3 has 12 amino acids. The DNA of the CDR3 is TGTGCCTGGGGGACAGCTGGAAATGAGCAGTTCTTC. It codes for CAWGTAGNEQFF.